This record covers a single T cell receptor (beta chain). Cohort 3 recovery required two negative PCRs, clearance, or symptom resolution. The sample comes from a study of blood T cell repertoires in COVID-19. Trimming took 6 bases from V and 0 from J, leaving 18 bases between them. CDR1 SNHLY and CDR2 FYNNEI come from the germline V gene. CDR3 length: 17 residues. Generated by immunoSEQ multiplex PCR, the TCRdb table keeps only in-frame clones and is missing some. Among some 300,000 clones, 89% were seen once, and the ten largest hold 1.5% to 2%. Sample: PBMCs or T cells enriched from blood (not recorded which). The V and J genes are TRBV2 and TRBJ2-1, with D perhaps matching TRBD1 (6 bases). The receptor comes from a woman in her forties who had recovered from COVID-19. CDR3: CASREYTRGNSYNEQFF. CDR3 DNA: TGTGCCAGCAGGGAGTATACCAGGGGAAACTCCTACAATGAGCAGTTCTTC.